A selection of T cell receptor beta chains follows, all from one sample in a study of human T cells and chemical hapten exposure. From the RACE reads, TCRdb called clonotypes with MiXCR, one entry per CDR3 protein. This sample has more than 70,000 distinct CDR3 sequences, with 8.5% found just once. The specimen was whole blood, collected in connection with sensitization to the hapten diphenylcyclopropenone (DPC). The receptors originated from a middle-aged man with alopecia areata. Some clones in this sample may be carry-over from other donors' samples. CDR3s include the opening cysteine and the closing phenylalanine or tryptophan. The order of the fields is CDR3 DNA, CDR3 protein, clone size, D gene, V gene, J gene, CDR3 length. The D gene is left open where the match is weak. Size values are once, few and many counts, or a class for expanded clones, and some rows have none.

TGTGCCAGCAGTCGGACAGGGTTTGGGGGGGAAAAACTGTTTTTT,CASSRTGFGGEKLFF,few,TRBD1,TRBV12-3/TRBV12-4,TRBJ1-4,15
TGTGCCAGTAGTATCGGACTAGCGGACTACAGCTCCTACAATGAGCAGTTCTTC,CASSIGLADYSSYNEQFF,NA,TRBD2,TRBV19,TRBJ2-1,18
TGTGCCAGCAGTTCCCTGACTTTAACGGGAGGGCATGAGCAGTTCTTC,CASSSLTLTGGHEQFF,NA,TRBD2,TRBV27,TRBJ2-1,16
TGCGCCAGCAGCTTCCAAGGACAGGGGGCAGATACGCAGTATTTT,CASSFQGQGADTQYF,NA,TRBD1,TRBV5-1,TRBJ2-3,15
TGTGCCAGCAGTGAAATGCCCGGGTACAATCAGCCCCAGCATTTT,CASSEMPGYNQPQHF,NA,NA,TRBV6-1,TRBJ1-5,15
TGTGCCAGCAGCCAAGAGGGACCCCGAGCCGCAGATACGCAGTATTTT,CASSQEGPRAADTQYF,many,NA,TRBV3-1,TRBJ2-3,16
TGTGCCAGCAGCCCCGGGACTAGCGGGATGGGGACCCAGTACTTC,CASSPGTSGMGTQYF,many,TRBD2,TRBV7-2,TRBJ2-5,15
TGTGCCAGCAGCTTGGCCCACAGCTACGAGCAGTACTTC,CASSLAHSYEQYF,NA,NA,TRBV5-6,TRBJ2-7,13
TGTGCCAGCAGTTACGGTGAGAATGAAAAACTGTTTTTT,CASSYGENEKLFF,NA,NA,TRBV6-2/TRBV6-3,TRBJ1-4,13
TGTGCCAGCAGACCAGATCCGGGACCGAACACTGAAGCTTTCTTT,CASRPDPGPNTEAFF,many,NA,TRBV5-4,TRBJ1-1,15
TGCGCCAGCAGCTCTCCTAGCGGGAGGGCCCCTGGCACAGATACGCAGTATTTT,CASSSPSGRAPGTDTQYF,few,TRBD2,TRBV5-1,TRBJ2-3,18
TGTGCCAGCAGCTTAGTCTTCCCCGGGACAGTGGGGAATTCACCCCTCCACTTT,CASSLVFPGTVGNSPLHF,many,TRBD1,TRBV11-2,TRBJ1-6,18
TGTGCCATCAGTGAGTCTACACTAGCGGGAGCGGGAGAGACCCAGTACTTC,CAISESTLAGAGETQYF,few,TRBD2,TRBV10-3,TRBJ2-5,17
TGTGCCAGCAGCTTAGCGGGAAACGTGAACACTGAAGCTTTCTTT,CASSLAGNVNTEAFF,many,NA,TRBV7-6,TRBJ1-1,15
TGTGCCACCAGTGCCCCGGTCACAGATACGCAGTATTTT,CATSAPVTDTQYF,many,NA,TRBV24-1,TRBJ2-3,13
TGTGCCACCAGCAGAGATGGCACCTATAGCAATCAGCCCCAGCATTTT,CATSRDGTYSNQPQHF,many,NA,TRBV15,TRBJ1-5,16
TGTGCCAGCAGCCCGTATCCTAACTATGGCTACACCTTC,CASSPYPNYGYTF,many,NA,TRBV6-5,TRBJ1-2,13